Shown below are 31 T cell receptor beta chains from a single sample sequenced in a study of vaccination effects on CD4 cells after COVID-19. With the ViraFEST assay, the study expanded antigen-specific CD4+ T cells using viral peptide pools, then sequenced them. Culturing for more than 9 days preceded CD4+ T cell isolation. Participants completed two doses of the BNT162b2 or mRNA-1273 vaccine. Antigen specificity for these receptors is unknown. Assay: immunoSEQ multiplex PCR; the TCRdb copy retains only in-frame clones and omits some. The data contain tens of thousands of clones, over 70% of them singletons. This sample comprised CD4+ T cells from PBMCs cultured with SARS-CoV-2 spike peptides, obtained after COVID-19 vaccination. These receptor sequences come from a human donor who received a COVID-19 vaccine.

Written as DNA, the CDR3 is TGTGCCAGCAGCCCCGCGATGGGACAGGGTCAGGGAAACACCATATATTTT. Protein sequence: CASSPAMGQGQGNTIYF. V and J are TRBV3-1 (or the pseudogene TRBV3-2) and TRBJ1-3, with 9 bases that match TRBD1. Germline-derived CDR1 and CDR2 are LGHDT and YNNKEL (reference sequence). The CDR3 has 17 residues. Unmatched junction bases numbered 11, after V lost 4 bases and J lost 4 bases.

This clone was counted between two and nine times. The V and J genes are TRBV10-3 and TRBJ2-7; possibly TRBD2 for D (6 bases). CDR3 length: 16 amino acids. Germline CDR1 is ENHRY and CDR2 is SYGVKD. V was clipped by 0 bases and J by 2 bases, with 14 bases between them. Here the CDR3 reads CAISESLREFAYEQYF. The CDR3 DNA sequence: TGTGCCATCAGTGAGTCTTTACGGGAGTTCGCCTACGAGCAGTACTTC.

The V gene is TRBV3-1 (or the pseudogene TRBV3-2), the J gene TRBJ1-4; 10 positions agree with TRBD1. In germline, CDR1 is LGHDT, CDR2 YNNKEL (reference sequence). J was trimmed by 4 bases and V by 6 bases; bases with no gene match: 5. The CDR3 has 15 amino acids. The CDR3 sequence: CASRGQGRHNEKLFF. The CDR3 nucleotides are TGTGCCAGCAGGGGACAGGGGCGTCATAATGAAAAACTGTTTTTT.

CDR3 sequence reads: CASSSDGRYNEQFF. In DNA form, the CDR3 reads TGTGCCAGCAGTTCTGACGGCCGCTACAATGAGCAGTTCTTC. V is TRBV6-6 and J is TRBJ2-1, with D unclear. Trimming left V 4 bases short and J 3 bases short, with 10 bases between. Germline lookup yields CDR1 MNHNY and CDR2 SVGAGI (reference sequence). CDR3 size: 14 residues.

The CDR3 region has the DNA TGTGCCAGCAGTTCCGTGGGCACTGAAGCTTTCTTT. It is translated as CASSSVGTEAFF. The rearrangement links TRBV6-2 or TRBV6-3 to TRBJ1-1, with D hard to call. The CDR3 runs to 12 residues. Germline V gene data show CDR1 as MNHEY and CDR2 as SVGEGT. V dropped 4 bases and J dropped 4 bases, with 7 bases sitting between them.

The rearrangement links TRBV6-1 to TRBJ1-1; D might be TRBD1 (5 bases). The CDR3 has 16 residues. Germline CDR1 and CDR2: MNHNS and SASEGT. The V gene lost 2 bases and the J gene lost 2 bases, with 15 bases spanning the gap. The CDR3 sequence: CASSEWAGRVNTEAFF. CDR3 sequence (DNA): TGTGCCAGCAGTGAATGGGCAGGGAGGGTTAACACTGAAGCTTTCTTT.

CDR3 DNA: TGTGCCATCAGTGAGTCGGGGATCACTGAAGCTTTCTTT. It specifies CAISESGITEAFF. The V call is TRBV10-3, the J call TRBJ1-1, with D unresolved. The CDR3 is 13 amino acids. V lost 0 bases and J lost 4, with 6 bases in between. Germline V CDR1 and CDR2: ENHRY, SYGVKD.

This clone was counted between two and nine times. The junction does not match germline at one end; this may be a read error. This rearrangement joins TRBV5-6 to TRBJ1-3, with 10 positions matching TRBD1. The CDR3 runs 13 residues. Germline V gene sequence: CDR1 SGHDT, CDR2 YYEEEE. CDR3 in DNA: TGTGCCAGCAGCCGGACAGGGGGAACCACCATATATTTT. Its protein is CASSRTGGTTIYF.

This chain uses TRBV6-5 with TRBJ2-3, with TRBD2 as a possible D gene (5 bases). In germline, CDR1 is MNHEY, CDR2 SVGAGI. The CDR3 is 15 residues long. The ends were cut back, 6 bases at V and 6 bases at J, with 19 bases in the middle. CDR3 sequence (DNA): TGTGCCAGCAGAACAGCGGATAGATACGGCGATACGCAGTATTTT. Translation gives CASRTADRYGDTQYF.

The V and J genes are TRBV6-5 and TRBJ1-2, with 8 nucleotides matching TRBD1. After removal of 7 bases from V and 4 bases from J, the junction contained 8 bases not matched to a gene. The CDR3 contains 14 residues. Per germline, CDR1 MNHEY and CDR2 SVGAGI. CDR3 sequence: CASTQGATAYGYTF. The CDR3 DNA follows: TGTGCCAGCACTCAGGGGGCGACGGCCTATGGCTACACCTTC.

Here the CDR3 reads CASSLRPPAGGDNEQFF. The CDR3 coding sequence is TGTGCCAGCAGCTTACGCCCCCCAGCGGGGGGGGACAATGAGCAGTTCTTC. V and J are TRBV11-2 and TRBJ2-1, with TRBD2 identical over 10 bases. After removal of 2 bases from V and 5 bases from J, the junction contained 9 bases not matched to a gene. Germline CDR1 and CDR2: SGHAT and FQNNGV. The CDR3 has 17 amino acids. The complete variable domain, with remaining parts taken from reference TRBV11-2 and TRBJ2-1, reads EAGVAQSPRYKIIEKRQSVAFWCNPISGHATLYWYQQILGQGPKLLIQFQNNGVVDDSQLPKDRFSAERLKGVDSTLKIQPAKLEDSAVYLCASSLRPPAGGDNEQFFGPGTRLTVL.

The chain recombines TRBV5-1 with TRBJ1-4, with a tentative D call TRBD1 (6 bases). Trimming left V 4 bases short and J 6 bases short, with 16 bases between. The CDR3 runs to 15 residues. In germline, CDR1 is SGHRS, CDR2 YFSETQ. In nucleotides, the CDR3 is TGCGCCAGCAGCCGAAACAGGGTAAAAGATGAAAAACTGTTTTTT. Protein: CASSRNRVKDEKLFF.

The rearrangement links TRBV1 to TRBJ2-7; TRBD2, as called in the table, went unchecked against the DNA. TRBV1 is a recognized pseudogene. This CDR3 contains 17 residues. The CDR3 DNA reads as TGCACCAGCAGCCAAGATAAGGAGCGCCTCCCCTCCTACGAGCAGTACTTC. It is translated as CTSSQDKERLPSYEQYF.

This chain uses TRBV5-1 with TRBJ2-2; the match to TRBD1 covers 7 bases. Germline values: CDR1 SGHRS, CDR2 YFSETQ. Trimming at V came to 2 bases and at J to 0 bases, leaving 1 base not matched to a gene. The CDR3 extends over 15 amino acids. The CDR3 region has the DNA TGCGCCAGCAGCTTTCAGGGGGCGAACACCGGGGAGCTGTTTTTT. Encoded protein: CASSFQGANTGELFF.

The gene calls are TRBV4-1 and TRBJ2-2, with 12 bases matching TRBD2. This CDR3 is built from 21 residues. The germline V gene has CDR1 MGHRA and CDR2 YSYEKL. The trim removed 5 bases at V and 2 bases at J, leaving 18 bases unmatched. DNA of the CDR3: TGCGCCAGCAGCTTACCTCCCCGGCTAGCGGGGGGGCCCGGTAACACCGGGGAGCTGTTTTTT. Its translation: CASSLPPRLAGGPGNTGELFF.

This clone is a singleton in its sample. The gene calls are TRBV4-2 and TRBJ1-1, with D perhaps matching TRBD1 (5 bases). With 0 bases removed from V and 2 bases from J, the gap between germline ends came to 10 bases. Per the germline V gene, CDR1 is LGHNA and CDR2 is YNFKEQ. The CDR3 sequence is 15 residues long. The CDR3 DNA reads TGTGCCAGCAGCCAAGAGGGACGGACTAACACTGAAGCTTTCTTT. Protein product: CASSQEGRTNTEAFF.

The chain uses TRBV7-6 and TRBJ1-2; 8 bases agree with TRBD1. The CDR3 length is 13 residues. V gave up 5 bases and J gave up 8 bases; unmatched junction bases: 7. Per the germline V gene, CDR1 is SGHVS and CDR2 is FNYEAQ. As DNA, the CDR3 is TGTGCCAGCAGCCTCCAGGGGGCGCGGGGCTACACCTTC. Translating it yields CASSLQGARGYTF.

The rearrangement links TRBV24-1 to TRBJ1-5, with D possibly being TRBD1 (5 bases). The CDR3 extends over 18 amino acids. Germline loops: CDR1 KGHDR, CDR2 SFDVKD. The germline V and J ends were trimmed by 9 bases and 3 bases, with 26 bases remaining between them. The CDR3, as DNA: TGTGCCACCTCATATCACGGGGGGGAGGTTGCCATCAATCAGCCCCAGCATTTT. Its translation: CATSYHGGEVAINQPQHF.

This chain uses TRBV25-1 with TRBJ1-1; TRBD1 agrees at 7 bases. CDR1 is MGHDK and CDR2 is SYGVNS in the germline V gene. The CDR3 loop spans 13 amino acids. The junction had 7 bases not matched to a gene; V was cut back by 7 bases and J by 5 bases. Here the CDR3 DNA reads TGTGCCAGCAACGAGGGGGCGGGGACTGAAGCTTTCTTT. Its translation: CASNEGAGTEAFF.

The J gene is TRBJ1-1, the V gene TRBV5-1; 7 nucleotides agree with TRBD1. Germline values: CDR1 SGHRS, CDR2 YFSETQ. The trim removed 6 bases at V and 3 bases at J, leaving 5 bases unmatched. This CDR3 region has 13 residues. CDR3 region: CASNLQGDTEAFF. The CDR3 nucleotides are TGCGCCAGCAACCTTCAGGGGGACACTGAAGCTTTCTTT.

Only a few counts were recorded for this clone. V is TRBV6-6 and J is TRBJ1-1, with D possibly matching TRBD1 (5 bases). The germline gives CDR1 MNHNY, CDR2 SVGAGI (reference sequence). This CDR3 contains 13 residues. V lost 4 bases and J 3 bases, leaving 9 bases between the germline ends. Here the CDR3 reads CASSFREDTEAFF. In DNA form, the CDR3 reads TGTGCCAGCAGTTTCAGGGAGGACACTGAAGCTTTCTTT.

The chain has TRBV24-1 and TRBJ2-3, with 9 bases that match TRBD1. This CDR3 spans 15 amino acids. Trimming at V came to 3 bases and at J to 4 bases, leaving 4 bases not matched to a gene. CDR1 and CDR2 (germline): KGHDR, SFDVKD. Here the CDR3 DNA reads TGTGCCACCAGTGATACCCGACAGGGGGCAGATACGCAGTATTTT. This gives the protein CATSDTRQGADTQYF.

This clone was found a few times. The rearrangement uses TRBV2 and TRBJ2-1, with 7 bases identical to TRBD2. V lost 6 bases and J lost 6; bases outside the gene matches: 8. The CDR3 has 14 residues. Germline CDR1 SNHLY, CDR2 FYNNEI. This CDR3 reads CASSRDYQFNEQFF. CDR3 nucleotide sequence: TGTGCCAGCAGCCGGGACTACCAATTCAATGAGCAGTTCTTC.

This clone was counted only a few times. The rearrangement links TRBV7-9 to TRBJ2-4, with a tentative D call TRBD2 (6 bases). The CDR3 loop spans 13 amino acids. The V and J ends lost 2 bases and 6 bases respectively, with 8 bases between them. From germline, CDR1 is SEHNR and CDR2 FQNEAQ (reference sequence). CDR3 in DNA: TGTGCCAGCAGCTTACTGGGGGGAAACATTCAGTACTTC. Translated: CASSLLGGNIQYF.

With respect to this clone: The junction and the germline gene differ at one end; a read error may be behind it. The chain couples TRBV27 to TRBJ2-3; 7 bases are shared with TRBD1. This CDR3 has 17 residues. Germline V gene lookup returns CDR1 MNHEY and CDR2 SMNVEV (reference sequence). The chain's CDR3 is CASNLALLQTGPDTQYF. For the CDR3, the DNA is TGTGCCAGCAATTTAGCCCTATTACAGACAGGGCCAGATACGCAGTATTTT.

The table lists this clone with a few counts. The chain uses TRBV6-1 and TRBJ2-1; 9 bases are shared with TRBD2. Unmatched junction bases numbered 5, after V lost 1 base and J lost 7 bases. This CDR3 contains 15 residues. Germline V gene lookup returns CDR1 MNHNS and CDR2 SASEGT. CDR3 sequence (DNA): TGTGCCAGCAGTGAAGATGCGGGAGGGCCGAATGAGCAGTTCTTC. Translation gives CASSEDAGGPNEQFF.

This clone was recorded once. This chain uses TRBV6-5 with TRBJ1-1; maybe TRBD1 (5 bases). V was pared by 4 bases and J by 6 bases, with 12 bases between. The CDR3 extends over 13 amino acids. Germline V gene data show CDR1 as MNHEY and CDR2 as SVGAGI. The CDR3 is CASSSGPLAEAFF. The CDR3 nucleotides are TGTGCCAGCAGTTCGGGACCTCTTGCTGAAGCTTTCTTT.

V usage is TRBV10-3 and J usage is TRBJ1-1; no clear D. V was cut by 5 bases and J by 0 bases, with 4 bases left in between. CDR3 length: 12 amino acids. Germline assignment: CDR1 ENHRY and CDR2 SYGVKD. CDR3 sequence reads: CAISTMNTEAFF. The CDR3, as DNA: TGTGCCATCAGTACAATGAACACTGAAGCTTTCTTT.

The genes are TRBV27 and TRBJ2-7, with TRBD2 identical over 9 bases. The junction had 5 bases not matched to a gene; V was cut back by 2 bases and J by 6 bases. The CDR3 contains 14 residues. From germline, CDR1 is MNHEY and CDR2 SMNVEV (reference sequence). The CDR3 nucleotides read TGTGCCAGCAGTTTAGGCTTTAGCGGGGGCGAGCAGTACTTC. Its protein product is CASSLGFSGGEQYF.

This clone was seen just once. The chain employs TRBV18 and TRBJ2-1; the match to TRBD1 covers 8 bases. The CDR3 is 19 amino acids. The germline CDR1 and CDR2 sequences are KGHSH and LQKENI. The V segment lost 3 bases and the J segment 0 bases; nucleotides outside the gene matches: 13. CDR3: CASSPFGSGTGSSYNEQFF. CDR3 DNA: TGTGCCAGCTCACCGTTTGGGTCCGGGACAGGTAGCTCCTACAATGAGCAGTTCTTC.

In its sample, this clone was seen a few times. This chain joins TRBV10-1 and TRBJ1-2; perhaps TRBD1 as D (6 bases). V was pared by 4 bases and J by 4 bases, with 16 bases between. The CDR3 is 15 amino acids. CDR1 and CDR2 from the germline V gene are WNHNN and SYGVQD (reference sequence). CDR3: CASSVGRGLGYGYTF. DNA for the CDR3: TGCGCCAGCAGTGTGGGCAGGGGCCTTGGCTATGGCTACACCTTC.